This TCR beta chain was identified in a study of neurological immune-mediated disorders. The study's findings and limits: One cluster of related CDR3 sequences contained, by phylogenetic grouping, the repertoires of 18 of 34 multiple sclerosis patients and formed a possible signature.

Trimming removed 3 bases from V and 3 bases from J; junction bases left unmatched: 5. CDR1 and CDR2 from the germline V gene are DFQATT and SNEGSKA (reference sequence). The CDR3 length is 15 residues. The authors obtained over 200 million TCR-beta sequences from 15-18 subjects per sequencing run. TCRdb re-called the 5' RACE reads with MiXCR, one entry per CDR3 protein. The sample includes approximately 44,000 distinct CDR3 sequences, just under 6% seen only once; the top ten take over 1.2%. This clonotype has a count of ten or more. No antigen is known for it. The sequenced sample was CD4+ T cells from blood. The chain uses TRBV20-1 and TRBJ2-3, with TRBD1 matching over 11 bases. The receptor comes from a young woman with multiple sclerosis. The CDR3 reads CSARGQGGRTDTQYF. The CDR3, as DNA: TGCAGTGCTAGGGGACAGGGGGGGAGAACAGATACGCAGTATTTT.